The entry below describes one TCR beta chain. The antigen this receptor binds is unknown. The record originates from a study of monozygotic twins with inflammatory bowel disease (dated by TCRdb to the late 2010s). Regarding the complete study: The full study comprised about 28 monozygotic twin pairs: nine German pairs (four IBD-concordant, five IBD-discordant) and 19 IBD-discordant Danish pairs. Within discordant pairs, disease-associated traits were sought mainly by comparing IBD patients with their genetically identical healthy co-twins. Each individual had, on average, about 151 000 unique TCRalpha sequences and 181 000 unique TCRbeta sequences available for analysis. Here is what the overall study found, with its caveats: A decrease in TCRbeta repertoire diversity, as measured by inverse Simpson index, was observed in IBD patients compared with their healthy co-twins. The results gave no support for a single strong signal or clonotype linked to IBD. Different T cell subtypes could not be distinguished in the analysis. Because patients were on differing immunosuppressive treatments, the repertoires may have picked up extra background noise and inter-individual variability. IBD patients shared fewer clonotypes with other individuals than healthy twins did, most markedly in patients showing signs of disease activity. Concordant and discordant twins showed no difference in repertoire similarity, possibly because of limited statistical power.

From each donor, an approximately 2.5 ml peripheral blood sample was drawn into PAXgene tubes and stored at -80 degrees C. Total RNA was isolated from whole blood with the PAXgene blood miRNA kit on an automated QIAcube, without T cell sorting. Peripheral blood from monozygotic twin pairs concordant or discordant for inflammatory bowel disease was subjected to deep TCRalpha and TCRbeta repertoire profiling with unique molecular barcoding. Smoking habits were recorded for all twin pairs, and individuals were classified as current, former or never smokers. The germline V gene supplies CDR1 KGHSH and CDR2 LQKENI. From its cysteine to its phenylalanine, the CDR3 spans 15 amino acids. The record lacks a DNA sequence. The library was built by means of 5' RACE. For each TCR library, around 3,800 ng of total RNA was used. For each sample, cDNA synthesis with SMARTScribe reverse transcriptase was split into eight separate reactions. During cDNA synthesis, unique molecular identifiers containing a 6-nucleotide sample barcode were introduced by template switching. Amplification of TCRalpha and TCRbeta cDNA involved two nested PCRs of approximately 17 and 9 cycles, and each PCR was followed by bead purification. Before amplification, the cDNA was treated with uracil DNA-glycosylase and purified using the QIAquick PCR purification kit. The second PCR was the step at which Illumina TruSeq-compatible adapters and sample-specific barcodes were added. Library quality and concentration were checked on TapeStation and Qubit, and libraries were pooled at around 4.9 ng each. The pooled libraries were sequenced with 2 x 100 bp reads and custom sequencing primers on an Illumina HiSeq2500 single-index Rapid Run. The authors' analysis ran thus. UMI-based consensus assembly with MiGEC version 1.2.6 was used to correct PCR and sequencing errors. MiXCR version 2.1.1 handled V(D)J alignment, clonotype assembly and CDR3 extraction. Gene usage, clonotype sharing and MAIT/NKT TCR abundance were normalised by analysing the top 1000, 10 000 and 20 000 clonotypes per sample. Diversity was computed as the inverse Simpson index with the vegan R package after downsampling to 27 000 UMIs. Paired Mann-Whitney U tests on discordant twin pairs were used, with Benjamini-Hochberg multiple-testing correction. TCRdb reanalyzed the reads, keeping one entry per CDR3 protein sequence and omitting DNA. It is TCRdb's table, rather than the study itself, that gives the V and J calls and clone size. This sample's table has entries for 200,000 to 250,000 distinct CDR3 sequences. Of the sample, 7.5% to 9.5% falls within the top ten clones.

The sequence links TRBV18 to TRBJ1-2. This sequence originates from a human donor with ulcerative colitis or Crohn's disease, or a healthy co-twin of an affected twin (not recorded which). The material sequenced was blood. The CDR3 corresponds to CASSPSRSTNYGYTF.